This passage covers 21 T cell receptor beta chains from one sample sequenced in a study of neurological immune-mediated disorders. TCRdb re-called the 5' RACE reads through MiXCR, storing one row per CDR3 protein. The sample includes fewer than 30,000 distinct CDR3 sequences, over 6.5% of them seen just once. Input material: PBMCs. The receptor source for this set is a middle-aged woman in good health.

This clonotype has at least ten counts. The V and J genes are TRBV14 and TRBJ2-7; 11 nucleotides agree with TRBD2. Trimming cost V 4 bases and J 6 bases; bases outside gene matches: 11. Germline-derived CDR1 and CDR2 are SGHDN and FVKESK. The CDR3 contains 16 residues. The CDR3 DNA is TGTGCCAGCAGCCGTGGTGGGATTAGCGGGAGGGGCGAGCAGTACTTC. The encoded protein is CASSRGGISGRGEQYF.

There are many counts of this clonotype. The gene calls are TRBV10-3 and TRBJ2-3, with D perhaps TRBD1 or TRBD2 (5 bases each). Germline lookup yields CDR1 ENHRY and CDR2 SYGVKD. This CDR3 has 14 residues. The V gene lost 1 base and the J gene lost 1 base, with 6 bases spanning the gap. CDR3 in DNA: TGTGCCATCAGTGAGTTGGGGGGCACAGATACGCAGTATTTT. This gives the protein CAISELGGTDTQYF.

This clonotype came up many times. The V and J genes are TRBV3-1 and TRBJ2-3; D is ambiguous. The CDR3 is 14 residues long. The V gene lost 2 bases and the J gene lost 0 bases, with 6 bases spanning the gap. The germline gives CDR1 LGHDT, CDR2 YNNKEL (reference sequence). The CDR3 DNA is TGTGCCAGCAGCCAAATGAGGAGCACAGATACGCAGTATTTT. Translating gives CASSQMRSTDTQYF.

Judged by abundance, this clonotype is medium-sized. The genes are TRBV12-3 or TRBV12-4 and TRBJ2-7, with 13 bases identical to TRBD2. The CDR3 contains 14 residues. After removal of 8 bases from V and 5 bases from J, the junction contained 6 bases not matched to a gene. The CDR3 loop reads CASERTSGSHEQYF. CDR3 DNA sequence: TGTGCCAGCGAACGGACTAGCGGGAGCCACGAGCAGTACTTC.

There are many counts of this clonotype. The rearrangement joins TRBV20-1 to TRBJ2-1; TRBD2 agrees at 12 bases. Germline V gene data show CDR1 as DFQATT and CDR2 as SNEGSKA (reference sequence). V gave up 0 bases and J gave up 8 bases; unmatched junction bases: 14. The CDR3 extends over 18 amino acids. The CDR3 coding sequence is TGCAGTGCTAGAGATCCGTGGCCTAGCGGGAGGGGGGCCGATGAGCAGTTCTTC. Protein product: CSARDPWPSGRGADEQFF.

Many counts were recorded for this clonotype. V and J are TRBV7-2 and TRBJ2-1; D gene uncertain. Trimming cost V 0 bases and J 4 bases, with 4 bases left between them. Germline CDR1 reads SGHTA; CDR2 reads FQGNSA. The CDR3 is made up of 13 amino acids. The CDR3 nucleotides are TGTGCCAGCAGCTTAGCAGCTTACAATGAGCAGTTCTTC. This gives the protein CASSLAAYNEQFF. Using reference TRBV7-2 and TRBJ2-1 for the parts outside the CDR3, the full variable domain is GAGVSQSPSNKVTEKGKDVELRCDPISGHTALYWYRQSLGQGLEFLIYFQGNSAPDKSGLPSDRFSAERTGGSVSTLTIQRTQQEDSAVYLCASSLAAYNEQFFGPGTRLTVL.

The rearrangement uses TRBV24-1 and TRBJ2-3, with 9 bases fitting TRBD2. CDR1 and CDR2 from the germline V gene are KGHDR and SFDVKD. V lost 4 bases and J lost 2; bases outside the gene matches: 9. The CDR3 extends over 17 amino acids. This CDR3 reads CATSDAQAGGPTDTQYF. The CDR3 DNA reads as TGTGCCACCAGTGACGCCCAAGCGGGAGGCCCCACAGATACGCAGTATTTT.

The chain is built from TRBV5-1 and TRBJ2-7; 8 bases line up with TRBD2. Per germline, CDR1 SGHRS and CDR2 YFSETQ. The CDR3 extends over 19 amino acids. V was pared by 3 bases and J by 3 bases, with 20 bases of the junction left unmatched. CDR3 residues: CASSSPPELADMGGYEQYF. The CDR3 DNA sequence: TGCGCCAGCAGCTCCCCCCCCGAACTAGCGGACATGGGGGGCTACGAGCAGTACTTC.

This clonotype was detected ten times or more. This rearrangement joins TRBV20-1 to TRBJ2-4, with TRBD2 as a possible D gene (6 bases). CDR3 size: 17 residues. The germline gives CDR1 DFQATT, CDR2 SNEGSKA (reference sequence). The V and J ends lost 1 base and 0 bases respectively, with 16 bases between them. CDR3 nucleotide sequence: TGCAGTGCTAGAGGCCCTAGCCAGGGACTAGCCAAAAACATTCAGTACTTC. It translates to CSARGPSQGLAKNIQYF.

This clonotype was detected only a few times. The J gene is TRBJ2-7, the V gene TRBV16; 8 bases agree with TRBD1. The V segment lost 3 bases and the J segment 2 bases; nucleotides outside the gene matches: 3. CDR1 and CDR2 from the germline V gene are KGHSY and FQNENV. This CDR3 spans 14 amino acids. CDR3 protein: CASSQTGATYEQYF. CDR3 nucleotides: TGTGCCAGCAGCCAGACAGGGGCAACCTACGAGCAGTACTTC.

This clonotype was seen at least ten times. J is TRBJ2-7 and V is TRBV7-8; D remains unclear. Looked up from germline, CDR1 is SGHVS and CDR2 is FQNEAQ. V lost 2 bases, J lost 4 bases, and 9 bases lay in between. The CDR3 contains 13 residues. This chain's CDR3 is CASSLPRQYEQYF. Written as DNA, the CDR3 is TGTGCCAGCAGCTTACCCCGGCAATACGAGCAGTACTTC.

This clonotype has more than one count but fewer than ten. This rearrangement joins TRBV6-6 to TRBJ1-6, with a tentative D call TRBD1 (5 bases). The CDR3 is 15 residues long. Germline V gene lookup returns CDR1 MNHNY and CDR2 SVGAGI (reference sequence). V was clipped by 0 bases and J by 10 bases, with 13 bases between them. CDR3 in amino acids: CASSYSGQGPSPLHF. CDR3 sequence (DNA): TGTGCCAGCAGTTACTCGGGGCAGGGCCCCTCACCCCTCCACTTT.

In its sample, this clonotype was seen many times. J is TRBJ2-1 and V is TRBV10-3, with 10 bases lining up with TRBD1. Trimming took 6 bases from V and 1 from J; bases not matched to a gene: 15. In germline, CDR1 is ENHRY, CDR2 SYGVKD. This CDR3 contains 19 residues. Here the CDR3 reads CAIRMPSRTGGISYNEQFF. The DNA for the CDR3 is TGTGCCATCAGAATGCCGAGTCGGACAGGGGGTATTTCCTACAATGAGCAGTTCTTC.

This clonotype was observed at least ten times. The chain links TRBV5-1 to TRBJ2-5; 9 bases fit TRBD2. The germline V gene encodes CDR1 SGHRS and CDR2 YFSETQ. The V and J ends lost 4 bases and 0 bases, in that order; junction bases with no gene match: 7. This CDR3 is built from 16 residues. CDR3 DNA sequence: TGCGCCAGCAGCAAACCGGGACTAGCAGACCAAGAGACCCAGTACTTC. Residues: CASSKPGLADQETQYF.

This clonotype occurred many times. The V gene is TRBV5-6, the J gene TRBJ2-2, with 9 nucleotides matching TRBD2. Germline assignment: CDR1 SGHDT and CDR2 YYEEEE. V shed 4 bases, J shed 7 bases, and the junction held 5 bases outside the gene matches. CDR3 length: 14 residues. The DNA of the CDR3 is TGTGCCAGCAGCCGGACTAGCGTGATCGGGGAGCTGTTTTTT. Translated, it gives CASSRTSVIGELFF.

This clonotype was seen repeatedly, ten times or more. V and J are TRBV6-2 or TRBV6-3 and TRBJ1-5; D might be TRBD1 (6 bases). Germline CDR1 MNHEY, CDR2 SVGEGT. This CDR3 has 14 amino acids. V lost 5 bases, J lost 3 bases, and 11 bases lay in between. CDR3 residues: CASSRRGDNQPQHF. The CDR3 DNA follows: TGTGCCAGCAGTCGCAGGGGTGACAATCAGCCCCAGCATTTT.

This clonotype was found many times. The chain uses TRBV9 and TRBJ2-7; 14 positions match TRBD2. The CDR3 is 15 residues long. Per germline, CDR1 SGDLS and CDR2 YYNGEE. With V trimmed by 3 bases and J by 2 bases, 1 base remained unmatched. CDR3 region: CASSGGLAGAYEQYF. The CDR3 bases are TGTGCCAGCAGCGGGGGACTAGCGGGGGCCTACGAGCAGTACTTC.

This clonotype occurred many times. This CDR3 is CSWRESYNSPLHF. The CDR3 DNA follows: TGCAGTTGGAGGGAGTCCTATAATTCACCCCTCCACTTT. The rearrangement joins TRBV20-1 to TRBJ1-6; D gene uncertain. The CDR3 runs 13 residues. CDR1 and CDR2 (germline): DFQATT, SNEGSKA (reference sequence). The V end was cut by 8 bases, the J end by 1 base, with 9 bases between.

The genes are TRBV12-3 or TRBV12-4 and TRBJ2-6; tentative D call: TRBD2 (5 bases). The V and J ends lost 5 bases and 2 bases respectively, with 7 bases between them. The CDR3 is 14 residues long. The CDR3 reads CASSTGTGANVLTF. DNA of the CDR3: TGTGCCAGCAGTACCGGGACTGGGGCCAACGTCCTGACTTTC.

This clonotype came up many times. The chain's CDR3 is CASSLLGNGEQFF. Written as DNA, the CDR3 is TGTGCCAGCAGTTTACTGGGGAACGGTGAGCAGTTCTTC. The rearrangement joins TRBV28 to TRBJ2-1; no clear D. Between the trimmed V and J ends, which lost 2 bases and 9 bases, there was a span of 11 bases. The CDR3 is 13 residues long. CDR1 is MDHEN and CDR2 is SYDVKM in the germline V gene.

This clonotype was counted at least ten times. V usage is TRBV6-2 or TRBV6-3 and J usage is TRBJ1-5, with D maybe TRBD1 (6 bases). CDR3 size: 16 residues. Germline CDR1 MNHEY, CDR2 SVGEGT. Trimming pared 2 bases from V and 4 bases from J, leaving 15 bases between. CDR3: CASSYVPGDRNQPQHF. The DNA for the CDR3 is TGTGCCAGCAGTTACGTCCCAGGGGATAGGAATCAGCCCCAGCATTTT.